The 21 T cell receptor beta chains reported below all come from one sample, sequenced in a study of a mutant IDH1 vaccine in newly diagnosed glioma. Sequencing used immunoSEQ multiplex PCR; TCRdb keeps in-frame clones, though not all of them. The table has 98,000 or so clones, over 85% seen once. Sample time point: baseline, week 1 (first vaccination visit). The treatment: pre-vaccination baseline after standard-of-care therapy. Sequenced material: PBMCs, taken from a glioma patient treated with radiotherapy, temozolomide or both. The receptors were gathered from a woman aged 50 to 60 with glioma.

DNA for the CDR3: TGTGCCAGCTCAATTTCCGGGACAGGCGGAGAGACCCAGTACTTC. Protein sequence: CASSISGTGGETQYF. V usage is TRBV18 and J usage is TRBJ2-5; 8 bases agree with TRBD1. The CDR3 has 15 amino acids. J was trimmed by 4 bases and V by 5 bases; bases with no gene match: 9. The germline V gene encodes CDR1 KGHSH and CDR2 LQKENI.

The chain has TRBV28 and TRBJ1-2; 11 bases are a match to TRBD1. V was pared by 8 bases and J by 5 bases, with 7 bases of the junction left unmatched. The length of the CDR3 is 14 residues. CDR1 and CDR2 from the germline V gene are MDHEN and SYDVKM. The CDR3 region has the DNA TGTGCCAGCTTGTGGACAGGGGGCAGGTATGGCTACACCTTC. Translation gives CASLWTGGRYGYTF.

The chain joins TRBV10-3 to TRBJ2-7; no clear D. Germline V gene sequence: CDR1 ENHRY, CDR2 SYGVKD. This CDR3 is 11 amino acids long. Trimming took 1 base from V and 6 from J, leaving 4 bases between them. The CDR3 sequence: CAISELGEQYF. Written as DNA, the CDR3 is TGTGCCATCAGTGAGTTAGGCGAGCAGTACTTC.

The chain has TRBV19 and TRBJ2-1; a possible D gene is TRBD2 (5 bases). The CDR3 has 16 residues. The germline CDR1 and CDR2 sequences are LNHDA and SQIVND (reference sequence). V was pared by 4 bases and J by 8 bases, with 21 bases between. The CDR3 spells CASSRLYLDRRDEQFF. The CDR3 coding sequence is TGTGCCAGTAGTAGACTATATTTGGATCGAAGGGATGAGCAGTTCTTC.

The CDR3 bases are TGTGCCAGCAGTGAAGCGAGGACTTTGAACACTGAAGCTTTCTTT. Amino acid sequence: CASSEARTLNTEAFF. The rearrangement uses TRBV6-1 and TRBJ1-1, with D unclear. V was clipped by 0 bases and J by 0 bases, with 8 bases between them. This CDR3 comprises 15 residues. Germline CDR1 is MNHNS and CDR2 is SASEGT.

The chain joins TRBV6-6 to TRBJ1-3, with unresolved D. Trimming pared 8 bases from V and 4 bases from J, leaving 6 bases between. The CDR3 contains 11 residues. The V gene's germline CDR1 is MNHNY and CDR2 SVGAGI (reference sequence). The CDR3 DNA reads TGTGCCAGCTTACACGGAAACACCATATATTTT. Translating gives CASLHGNTIYF.

The genes are TRBV15 and TRBJ2-7; 12 nucleotides line up with TRBD1. The CDR3 extends over 14 amino acids. V lost 4 bases, J lost 7 bases, and 5 bases stayed unmatched. CDR1 is LNHNV, CDR2 YYDKDF, per germline (reference sequence). CDR3 protein: CATSKGQGAGEQYF. Here the CDR3 DNA reads TGTGCCACCAGCAAGGGACAGGGGGCTGGGGAGCAGTACTTC.

The CDR3 region is CASSYDPNNSPLHF. In DNA form, the CDR3 reads TGTGCCAGCAGTTACGATCCCAATAATTCACCCCTCCACTTT. The chain carries TRBV6-6 and TRBJ1-6; D gene unclear. Germline V gene data show CDR1 as MNHNY and CDR2 as SVGAGI (reference sequence). V gave up 2 bases and J gave up 5 bases, with 7 bases separating them. This CDR3 has 14 amino acids.

The chain carries TRBV7-9 and TRBJ2-1, with a weak D call TRBD2 (5 bases). The V gene's germline CDR1 is SEHNR and CDR2 FQNEAQ (reference sequence). The CDR3 runs 15 residues. Trimming removed 4 bases at V and 5 bases at J, with 15 bases between. The CDR3 reads CASSSLGGSHNEQFF. The CDR3, as DNA: TGTGCCAGCAGCTCACTAGGAGGTTCTCACAATGAGCAGTTCTTC. Combining the CDR3 with reference TRBV7-9 and TRBJ2-1 gives the whole variable domain DTGVSQNPRHKITKRGQNVTFRCDPISEHNRLYWYRQTLGQGPEFLTYFQNEAQLEKSRLLSDRFSAERPKGSFSTLEIQRTEQGDSAMYLCASSSLGGSHNEQFFGPGTRLTVL.

The chain has TRBV19 and TRBJ1-5, with 7 nucleotides matching TRBD1. The CDR3 extends over 13 amino acids. Germline V gene lookup returns CDR1 LNHDA and CDR2 SQIVND (reference sequence). V trimming: 8 bases; J trimming: 6 bases; junction bases outside the gene matches: 7. The CDR3 region is CASQTGNFQPQHF. The DNA of the CDR3 is TGTGCCAGTCAGACAGGGAATTTTCAGCCCCAGCATTTT.

The chain has TRBV6-5 and TRBJ2-7; D is possibly TRBD1 or TRBD2 (5 bases each). The CDR3 length is 14 residues. Trimming left V 6 bases short and J 3 bases short, with 15 bases between. The germline CDR1 and CDR2 sequences are MNHEY and SVGAGI. DNA for the CDR3: TGTGCCAGCAGCCACAGAGGGGTGCTCTACGAGCAGTACTTC. It encodes CASSHRGVLYEQYF.

The chain uses TRBV6-5 and TRBJ2-2; D is unclear. V dropped 4 bases and J dropped 5 bases, with 8 bases sitting between them. CDR1 is MNHEY and CDR2 is SVGAGI in the germline V gene. This CDR3 is built from 13 residues. This CDR3 reads CASSSGPTGELFF. For the CDR3, the DNA is TGTGCCAGCAGTTCAGGACCTACCGGGGAGCTGTTTTTT.

Only one count was recorded for this clone. The chain carries TRBV5-1 and TRBJ1-3; no clear D gene. This CDR3 region has 14 residues. Trimming left V 4 bases short and J 2 bases short, with 10 bases between. CDR1 and CDR2 (germline): SGHRS, YFSETQ. The CDR3 reads CASSDAGTGNTIYF. The CDR3 nucleotides read TGCGCCAGCAGCGACGCCGGGACTGGAAACACCATATATTTT.

The genes are TRBV5-4 and TRBJ1-2; D may be TRBD1 (6 bases). V lost 0 bases and J 3 bases, leaving 6 bases between the germline ends. This CDR3 comprises 13 residues. Germline assignment: CDR1 SGHNT and CDR2 YYREEE (reference sequence). The CDR3, as DNA: TGTGCCAGCAGCTTGGCAGGGGACTATGGCTACACCTTC. It is translated as CASSLAGDYGYTF. Complete variable domain (other parts from reference TRBV5-4 and TRBJ1-2): ETGVTQSPTHLIKTRGQQVTLRCSSQSGHNTVSWYQQALGQGPQFIFQYYREEENGRGNFPPRFSGLQFPNYSSELNVNALELDDSALYLCASSLAGDYGYTFGSGTRLTVV.

This clone was recorded once. The chain joins TRBV5-1 to TRBJ2-5; 7 nucleotides line up with TRBD1. The CDR3 runs 14 residues. Germline V gene sequence: CDR1 SGHRS, CDR2 YFSETQ. Trimming at V came to 6 bases and at J to 2 bases, leaving 7 bases not matched to a gene. CDR3 DNA sequence: TGCGCCAGCACCTGGGGGACAGCTCAAGAGACCCAGTACTTC. It specifies CASTWGTAQETQYF.

This chain links TRBV6-6 with TRBJ1-5; unclear D gene. CDR1 MNHNY and CDR2 SVGAGI come from the germline V gene (reference sequence). V was clipped by 0 bases and J by 7 bases, with 7 bases between them. This CDR3 has 13 residues. The CDR3: CASSYSKSQPQHF. DNA of the CDR3: TGTGCCAGCAGTTACTCGAAAAGCCAGCCCCAGCATTTT.

This chain connects TRBV2 to TRBJ2-7, with TRBD1 as a possible D gene (6 bases). The V gene lost 6 bases and the J gene lost 2 bases, with 14 bases spanning the gap. The CDR3 loop spans 14 amino acids. Germline values: CDR1 SNHLY, CDR2 FYNNEI. The CDR3 bases are TGTGCCAGCAGCAGCGGACAGCCCGCCTACGAGCAGTACTTC. The encoded protein is CASSSGQPAYEQYF.

The V and J genes are TRBV11-2 and TRBJ1-3; D may be TRBD1 (6 bases). The V gene's germline CDR1 is SGHAT and CDR2 FQNNGV. The CDR3 is 15 residues long. Between the trimmed V and J ends, which lost 4 bases and 11 bases, there was a span of 21 bases. CDR3 loop: CASSSLRDTRFPIYF. CDR3 DNA: TGTGCCAGCAGCTCTCTCCGGGACACCCGCTTTCCCATATATTTT. Using reference TRBV11-2 and TRBJ1-3 for the parts outside the CDR3, the full variable domain is EAGVAQSPRYKIIEKRQSVAFWCNPISGHATLYWYQQILGQGPKLLIQFQNNGVVDDSQLPKDRFSAERLKGVDSTLKIQPAKLEDSAVYLCASSSLRDTRFPIYFGEGSWLTVV.

The rearrangement links TRBV29-1 to TRBJ2-7, with 8 bases matching TRBD1. Germline lookup yields CDR1 SQVTM and CDR2 ANQGSEA. The ends lost 8 bases at V and 1 base at J; junction bases unmatched: 7. The CDR3 has 13 residues. The CDR3 bases are TGCAGCATGACAGGGGCGGGATCCTACGAGCAGTACTTC. Protein sequence: CSMTGAGSYEQYF.

The chain joins TRBV6-4 to TRBJ2-1; no reliable D call. This CDR3 region has 13 residues. The ends were cut back, 2 bases at V and 9 bases at J, with 11 bases in the middle. CDR1 and CDR2 (germline): MRHNA, SNTAGT. CDR3 DNA sequence: TGTGCCAGCAGTGACCTAGTTTCGGGTGAGCAGTTCTTC. Amino acid sequence: CASSDLVSGEQFF.

This clone has a handful of counts. The chain combines TRBV2 with TRBJ2-7, with 8 bases identical to TRBD2. Germline V gene data show CDR1 as SNHLY and CDR2 as FYNNEI. The CDR3 is 16 amino acids. Unmatched junction bases numbered 13, after V lost 7 bases and J lost 2 bases. The CDR3 spells CASKEGGLLAAYEQYF. CDR3 bases: TGTGCCAGCAAGGAGGGGGGGTTACTAGCGGCCTACGAGCAGTACTTC.